The next 21 T cell receptor beta chains were all read from a single sample in a study of shared clonotypes between healthy human individuals. Naive CD8 cells lacked CD45RO and underwent positive selection for CCR7, leaving out terminally differentiated effector memory CD45RA+ cells. TCRdb keeps only in-frame clones here, not all; method: immunoSEQ multiplex PCR. In the table there are hundreds of thousands of clones, approximately 96% of which are singletons. The sample was naive CD8+ T cells sorted from blood. The receptors derive from a woman aged 30 to 39 in good health.

The rearrangement joins TRBV5-6 to TRBJ2-5, with TRBD1 identical over 7 bases. The end of the DNA is better explained by TRBJ2-7, so the J call may be wrong. The CDR3 loop spans 12 amino acids. Looked up from germline, CDR1 is SGHDT and CDR2 is YYEEEE. CDR3 region: CASSQGAYEQYF. CDR3 in DNA: TGTGCCAGCAGTCAGGGGGCCTACGAGCAGTACTTC.

This rearrangement joins TRBV28 to TRBJ2-7, with 13 nucleotides matching TRBD2. This CDR3 is 15 amino acids long. Germline assignment: CDR1 MDHEN and CDR2 SYDVKM. With 7 bases clipped from V and 3 bases from J, the junction kept 6 bases outside the gene matches. The CDR3 DNA follows: TGTGCCAGCATGCTGGGACTAGCGGGAAACTACGAGCAGTACTTC. It translates to CASMLGLAGNYEQYF.

The chain joins TRBV28 to TRBJ2-1; the D gene is possibly TRBD2 (6 bases). The CDR3 is made up of 18 amino acids. Looked up from germline, CDR1 is MDHEN and CDR2 is SYDVKM. Trimming cost V 3 bases and J 0 bases, with 18 bases left between them. CDR3 region: CASSLELADYSSYNEQFF. DNA of the CDR3: TGTGCCAGCAGTTTGGAATTAGCGGATTATAGCTCCTACAATGAGCAGTTCTTC. The whole variable domain, filled in from reference TRBV28 and TRBJ2-1, reads DVKVTQSSRYLVKRTGEKVFLECVQDMDHENMFWYRQDPGLGLRLIYFSYDVKMKEKGDIPEGYSVSREKKERFSLILESASTNQTSMYLCASSLELADYSSYNEQFFGPGTRLTVL.

The chain is built from TRBV7-9 and TRBJ2-7, with 8 bases that match TRBD1. The CDR3 contains 14 residues. Trimming at V came to 5 bases and at J to 4 bases, leaving 7 bases not matched to a gene. Germline V CDR1 and CDR2: SEHNR, FQNEAQ (reference sequence). The CDR3 reads CASSLIGQGYEQYF. Written as DNA, the CDR3 is TGTGCCAGCAGCCTTATCGGACAGGGTTACGAGCAGTACTTC.

The V gene is TRBV5-4, the J gene TRBJ2-1, with 9 bases identical to TRBD2. After removal of 2 bases from V and 5 bases from J, the junction contained 2 bases not matched to a gene. The CDR3 spans 14 residues. Per the germline V gene, CDR1 is SGHNT and CDR2 is YYREEE (reference sequence). The CDR3 sequence: CASSFGTSNNEQFF. CDR3 in DNA: TGTGCCAGCAGCTTTGGGACTAGCAACAATGAGCAGTTCTTC.

This clone was found once. This chain connects TRBV15 to TRBJ2-1; 11 nucleotides align to TRBD2. V was clipped by 6 bases and J by 4 bases; unmatched bases: 8. The CDR3 sequence is 16 residues long. The germline V gene encodes CDR1 LNHNV and CDR2 YYDKDF (reference sequence). The CDR3 is CATRRAGTSGYNEQFF. CDR3 DNA sequence: TGTGCCACCAGACGGGCGGGGACTAGCGGATACAATGAGCAGTTCTTC.

A single count supports this clone. This chain connects TRBV27 to TRBJ2-3; 8 bases are a match to TRBD2. The CDR3 contains 16 residues. J lost 5 bases, V lost 8 bases, and 15 bases had no gene match. The germline gives CDR1 MNHEY, CDR2 SMNVEV (reference sequence). In nucleotides, the CDR3 is TGTGCCAGCTGGGGGGTCGGGAGGGCCTCATTAGATACGCAGTATTTT. Protein sequence: CASWGVGRASLDTQYF.

The chain joins TRBV5-6 to TRBJ2-7; D may be TRBD2 (6 bases). The CDR3 consists of 15 residues. The V end lost 4 bases, the J end lost 3 bases, and 17 bases lay between the germline ends. Germline V gene data show CDR1 as SGHDT and CDR2 as YYEEEE. CDR3 residues: CASSGALGEDYEQYF. The CDR3 nucleotides read TGTGCCAGCAGCGGGGCGTTGGGGGAGGACTACGAGCAGTACTTC.

This chain links TRBV5-5 with TRBJ2-7, with 7 bases matching TRBD1. V lost 4 bases to trimming and J lost 0 bases; unmatched junction nucleotides: 7. The CDR3 is 15 residues long. The germline V gene has CDR1 SGHKS and CDR2 YYEKEE (reference sequence). This chain's CDR3 is CASSPAQGNSYEQYF. CDR3 sequence (DNA): TGTGCCAGCAGCCCGGCACAGGGGAACTCCTACGAGCAGTACTTC. Full variable domain (outside the CDR3, taken from reference TRBV5-5 and TRBJ2-7): DAGVTQSPTHLIKTRGQQVTLRCSPISGHKSVSWYQQVLGQGPQFIFQYYEKEERGRGNFPDRFSARQFPNYSSELNVNALLLGDSALYLCASSPAQGNSYEQYFGPGTRLTVT.

V and J are TRBV6-5 and TRBJ1-2; D is ambiguous. The CDR3 is 13 amino acids. Germline lookup yields CDR1 MNHEY and CDR2 SVGAGI. Trimming pared 5 bases from V and 4 bases from J, leaving 11 bases between. The CDR3 DNA sequence: TGTGCCAGCAGTCCACAGAACTTCTATGGCTACACCTTC. Its protein product is CASSPQNFYGYTF.

The V gene is TRBV15, the J gene TRBJ1-1; D might be TRBD1 (6 bases). Trimming took 8 bases from V and 3 from J, leaving 19 bases between them. The CDR3 runs to 15 residues. The germline V gene encodes CDR1 LNHNV and CDR2 YYDKDF (reference sequence). CDR3 nucleotide sequence: TGTGCCACCTCACAGGCCGGGGGGGCCCACACTGAAGCTTTCTTT. Translating gives CATSQAGGAHTEAFF. Together with reference TRBV15 and TRBJ1-1, the CDR3 gives the full variable domain: DAMVIQNPRYQVTQFGKPVTLSCSQTLNHNVMYWYQQKSSQAPKLLFHYYDKDFNNEADTPDNFQSRRPNTSFCFLDIRSPGLGDTAMYLCATSQAGGAHTEAFFGQGTRLTVV.

This sequence joins TRBV6-1 and TRBJ2-1; D is unclear. Trimming took 4 bases from V and 8 from J, leaving 12 bases between them. The CDR3 sequence is 13 residues long. Looked up from germline, CDR1 is MNHNS and CDR2 is SASEGT. CDR3 residues: CASSGPRVDEQFF. The CDR3 DNA sequence: TGTGCCAGCAGTGGCCCTAGGGTCGATGAGCAGTTCTTC.

In this sample, this clone turned up once. The chain joins TRBV7-8 to TRBJ2-7; D remains ambiguous. The germline V gene encodes CDR1 SGHVS and CDR2 FQNEAQ. The CDR3 has 16 residues. The V gene lost 0 bases and the J gene lost 3 bases, with 15 bases spanning the gap. The CDR3 here is CASSLALSPISYEQYF. The CDR3 nucleotides read TGTGCCAGCAGCTTAGCGCTAAGCCCAATCAGCTACGAGCAGTACTTC.

The chain combines TRBV5-8 with TRBJ1-2, with 9 bases identical to TRBD1. The CDR3 spans 15 residues. V lost 5 bases to trimming and J lost 6 bases; unmatched junction nucleotides: 11. Looked up from germline, CDR1 is SGHTS and CDR2 is YDEGEE. In nucleotides, the CDR3 is TGTGCCAGCAGTTTCCGGGACAGGGAGCGTCATGGCTACACCTTC. Its translation is CASSFRDRERHGYTF.

The chain joins TRBV19 to TRBJ2-1; TRBD1 matches 8 bases. Germline assignment: CDR1 LNHDA and CDR2 SQIVND (reference sequence). The length of the CDR3 is 14 residues. The V and J ends lost 4 bases and 7 bases, in that order; junction bases with no gene match: 6. The CDR3 DNA reads TGTGCCAGTAGTAACCAGGGGGCGCGGAATGAGCAGTTCTTC. It is translated as CASSNQGARNEQFF.

This rearrangement joins TRBV6-5 to TRBJ2-7; TRBD2 matches 11 bases. V shed 6 bases, J shed 2 bases, and the junction held 3 bases outside the gene matches. This CDR3 has 14 amino acids. CDR1 and CDR2 (germline): MNHEY, SVGAGI. For the CDR3, the DNA is TGTGCCAGCAGGGTAGCGGGAGGGGCCTACGAGCAGTACTTC. Encoded protein: CASRVAGGAYEQYF.

The chain uses TRBV28 and TRBJ2-4, with D perhaps TRBD1 (6 bases). Germline V lookup: CDR1 MDHEN, CDR2 SYDVKM. The CDR3 covers 19 residues. V lost 4 bases and J 3 bases, leaving 25 bases between the germline ends. CDR3 residues: CASSSFHDRWGYGKNIQYF. DNA for the CDR3: TGTGCCAGCAGTTCATTTCACGACAGGTGGGGGTATGGCAAAAACATTCAGTACTTC. The entire variable domain, with the rest obtained from reference TRBV28 and TRBJ2-4, is as follows: DVKVTQSSRYLVKRTGEKVFLECVQDMDHENMFWYRQDPGLGLRLIYFSYDVKMKEKGDIPEGYSVSREKKERFSLILESASTNQTSMYLCASSSFHDRWGYGKNIQYFGAGTRLSVL.

Here the CDR3 reads CASSRGLLDYEQYF. The CDR3 DNA reads as TGTGCCAGCAGCCGGGGGTTGCTTGACTACGAGCAGTACTTC. This rearrangement joins TRBV5-6 to TRBJ2-7, with D perhaps matching TRBD2 (6 bases). CDR3 size: 14 residues. Germline V gives CDR1 SGHDT, CDR2 YYEEEE. Trimming stripped 4 bases from V and 3 bases from J, with 14 bases between.

The chain employs TRBV4-1 and TRBJ2-5; TRBD2 aligns across 15 bases. J gave up 5 bases and V 1 base, and 8 bases lay outside the gene matches. The length of the CDR3 is 18 residues. CDR1 is MGHRA, CDR2 YSYEKL, per germline. The DNA of the CDR3 is TGCGCCAGCAGCCAAGGGGAGACCGGGACTAGCGGGAGGGAGACCCAGTACTTC. This sequence encodes CASSQGETGTSGRETQYF.

The rearrangement joins TRBV5-1 to TRBJ2-7; the match to TRBD1 covers 8 bases. The length of the CDR3 is 16 residues. Trimming at V came to 2 bases and at J to 2 bases, leaving 9 bases not matched to a gene. Per the germline V gene, CDR1 is SGHRS and CDR2 is YFSETQ. The CDR3 nucleotides read TGCGCCAGCAGCTTAACCCTGGGACAGGTAGCCTACGAGCAGTACTTC. Amino acid sequence: CASSLTLGQVAYEQYF.

V and J are TRBV6-5 and TRBJ1-1; D might be TRBD1 (6 bases). The CDR3 spans 16 residues. V lost 4 bases and J 2 bases, leaving 17 bases between the germline ends. CDR1 is MNHEY and CDR2 is SVGAGI in the germline V gene. The CDR3 DNA reads as TGTGCCAGCAGTTTACAGGGCCAGCTTACAAACACTGAAGCTTTCTTT. Translating gives CASSLQGQLTNTEAFF.